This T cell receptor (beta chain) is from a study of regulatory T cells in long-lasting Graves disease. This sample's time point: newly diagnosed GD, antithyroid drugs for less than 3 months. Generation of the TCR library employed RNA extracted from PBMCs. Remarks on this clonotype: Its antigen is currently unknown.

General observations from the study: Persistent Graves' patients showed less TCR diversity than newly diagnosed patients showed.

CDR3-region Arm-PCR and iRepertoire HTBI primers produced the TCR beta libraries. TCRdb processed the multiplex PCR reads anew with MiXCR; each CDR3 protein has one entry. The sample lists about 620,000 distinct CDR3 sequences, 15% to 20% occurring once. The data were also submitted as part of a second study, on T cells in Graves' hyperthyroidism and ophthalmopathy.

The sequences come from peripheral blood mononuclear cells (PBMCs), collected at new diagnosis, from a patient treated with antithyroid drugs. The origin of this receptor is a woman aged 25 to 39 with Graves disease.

The CDR3 sequence is CASSLDSGSGPDTQYF. DNA for the CDR3: TGTGCCAGCAGCTTGGATTCGGGTAGCGGCCCAGATACGCAGTATTTT. The chain employs TRBV5-4 and TRBJ2-3, with a possible D match to TRBD2 (6 bases). Trimming shortened V by 0 bases and J by 4 bases, and 15 bases separated the two germline ends. The CDR3 covers 16 residues. Germline values: CDR1 SGHNT, CDR2 YYREEE (reference sequence).